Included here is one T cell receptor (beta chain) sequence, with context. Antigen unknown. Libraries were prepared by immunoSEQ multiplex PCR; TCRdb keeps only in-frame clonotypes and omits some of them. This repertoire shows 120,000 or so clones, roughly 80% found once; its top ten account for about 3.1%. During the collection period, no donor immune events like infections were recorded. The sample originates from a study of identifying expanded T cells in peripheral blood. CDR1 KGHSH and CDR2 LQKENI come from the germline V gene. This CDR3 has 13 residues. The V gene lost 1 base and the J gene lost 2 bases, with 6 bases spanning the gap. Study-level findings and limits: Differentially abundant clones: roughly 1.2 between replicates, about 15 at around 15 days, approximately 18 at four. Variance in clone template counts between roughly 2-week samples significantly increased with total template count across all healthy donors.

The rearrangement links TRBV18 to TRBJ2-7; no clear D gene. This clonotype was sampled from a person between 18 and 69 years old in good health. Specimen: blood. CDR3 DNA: TGTGCCAGCTCACCACAGGCCACCTACGAGCAGTACTTC. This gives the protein CASSPQATYEQYF.